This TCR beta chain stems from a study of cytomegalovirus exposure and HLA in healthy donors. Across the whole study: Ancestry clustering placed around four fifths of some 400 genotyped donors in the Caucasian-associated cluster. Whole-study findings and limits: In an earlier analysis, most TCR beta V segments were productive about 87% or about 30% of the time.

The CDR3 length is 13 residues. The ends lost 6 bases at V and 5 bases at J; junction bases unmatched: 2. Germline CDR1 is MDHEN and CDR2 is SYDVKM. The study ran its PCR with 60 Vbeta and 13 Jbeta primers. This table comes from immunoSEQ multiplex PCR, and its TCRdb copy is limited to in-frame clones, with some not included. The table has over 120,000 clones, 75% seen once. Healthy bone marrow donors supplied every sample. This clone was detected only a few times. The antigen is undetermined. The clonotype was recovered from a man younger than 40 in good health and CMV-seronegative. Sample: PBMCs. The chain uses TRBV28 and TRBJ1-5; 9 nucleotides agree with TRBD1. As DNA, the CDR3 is TGTGCCAGCAGGAGGACAGGGGATCAGCCCCAGCATTTT. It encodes CASRRTGDQPQHF.